This entry lists 27 T cell receptor beta chains sequenced from one sample in a study of graft-versus-host responses after intestinal transplantation. For these TCRs, the target antigens are not known. TCRdb's table, derived via immunoSEQ multiplex PCR, lists solely in-frame clones and lacks some. The sample records over 80,000 clones, roughly 89% being singletons. Sequenced material: unstimulated CD4+ T cells sorted from spleen or lymph node cells, taken before transplant. Receptor source: a human donor who was the organ donor for an intestinal transplant.

There are a few counts of this clone. The rearrangement joins TRBV5-1 to TRBJ1-4; 11 bases match TRBD1. J gave up 7 bases and V 5 bases, and 1 base lay outside the gene matches. Germline V gene data show CDR1 as SGHRS and CDR2 as YFSETQ. The CDR3 loop spans 13 amino acids. The CDR3 DNA reads TGCGCCAGCAGGGGACAGGGGGGTGAAAAACTGTTTTTT. This translates into CASRGQGGEKLFF.

For the CDR3, the DNA is TGCGCCAGCAGCCAAGATCGAGACAGATATGGCTACACCTTC. Its translation is CASSQDRDRYGYTF. The chain joins TRBV4-1 to TRBJ1-2; D is perhaps TRBD1 (5 bases). Trimming removed 0 bases at V and 5 bases at J, with 10 bases between. CDR3 size: 14 residues. Germline CDR1 MGHRA, CDR2 YSYEKL.

The chain recombines TRBV28 with TRBJ1-6; TRBD1 matches at 9 bases. Unmatched junction bases numbered 9, after V lost 8 bases and J lost 13 bases. The CDR3 length is 13 residues. Germline CDR1 is MDHEN and CDR2 is SYDVKM. CDR3 sequence (DNA): TGTGCCAGCCGCTGGGGGACAGGGACCCCCCTCCACTTT. It is translated as CASRWGTGTPLHF.

This clone has a handful of counts. Here the CDR3 DNA reads TGTGCCAGCAGTCCACGGGACAGTAGGAATTCACCCCTCCACTTT. Protein sequence: CASSPRDSRNSPLHF. V usage is TRBV6-6 and J usage is TRBJ1-6; TRBD1 matches at 7 bases. After removal of 5 bases from V and 7 bases from J, the junction contained 8 bases not matched to a gene. This CDR3 has 15 residues. Germline-derived CDR1 and CDR2 are MNHNY and SVGAGI (reference sequence).

The chain has TRBV5-1 and TRBJ2-7, with 11 bases identical to TRBD1. Germline trimming cut 2 bases from V and 5 bases from J; bases unmatched to any gene: 3. Germline lookup yields CDR1 SGHRS and CDR2 YFSETQ. The CDR3 is made up of 14 amino acids. The CDR3 here is CASSFWTGGHEQYF. In nucleotides, the CDR3 is TGCGCCAGCAGCTTCTGGACAGGGGGCCACGAGCAGTACTTC.

The chain joins TRBV4-3 to TRBJ2-7, with 9 bases lining up with TRBD2. V dropped 4 bases and J dropped 3; count of bases not matched to a gene: 7. CDR3 size: 15 residues. Germline values: CDR1 LGHNA, CDR2 YSLEER. The CDR3 spells CASSLLSSGNYEQYF. For the CDR3, the DNA is TGCGCCAGCAGCCTCCTTTCTAGCGGGAACTACGAGCAGTACTTC.

The chain couples TRBV5-4 to TRBJ2-3; tentative D call: TRBD2 (6 bases). This CDR3 spans 18 amino acids. V dropped 0 bases and J dropped 0 bases, with 17 bases sitting between them. The germline gives CDR1 SGHNT, CDR2 YYREEE (reference sequence). CDR3 coding DNA: TGTGCCAGCAGCTTGGCGGGTCGGGGAGGTCTTAGCACAGATACGCAGTATTTT. It translates to CASSLAGRGGLSTDTQYF.

The genes are TRBV14 and TRBJ1-1; tentative D call: TRBD1 (6 bases). Looked up from germline, CDR1 is SGHDN and CDR2 is FVKESK. V dropped 3 bases and J dropped 6 bases, with 23 bases sitting between them. The CDR3 has 17 residues. The CDR3 sequence: CASSQLQGSLWLAEAFF. The CDR3 bases are TGTGCCAGCAGCCAGCTACAGGGTAGTTTGTGGCTCGCTGAAGCTTTCTTT.

The V gene is TRBV6-1, the J gene TRBJ2-7; no definite D call. The CDR3 has 13 residues. Germline CDR1 reads MNHNS; CDR2 reads SASEGT. V lost 1 base, J lost 6 bases, and 10 bases lay in between. The CDR3 region is CASSEVLGSEQYF. In DNA, the CDR3 is TGTGCCAGCAGTGAAGTACTGGGCAGCGAGCAGTACTTC.

The chain links TRBV19 to TRBJ2-7; 10 bases fit TRBD1. CDR1 LNHDA and CDR2 SQIVND come from the germline V gene (reference sequence). The CDR3 is 14 residues long. With V trimmed by 7 bases and J by 3 bases, 6 bases remained unmatched. Written as DNA, the CDR3 is TGTGCCAGTACCGGGGACAGGGGATTCTACGAGCAGTACTTC. Its translation: CASTGDRGFYEQYF.

This sequence joins TRBV19 and TRBJ2-1; the match to TRBD1 covers 9 bases. The CDR3 runs 15 residues. V lost 5 bases, J lost 8 bases, and 10 bases stayed unmatched. CDR1 is LNHDA and CDR2 is SQIVND in the germline V gene (reference sequence). The CDR3 nucleotides read TGTGCCAGTAGTGGGGTCCCGGGACAGGGTGATGAGCAGTTCTTC. It is translated as CASSGVPGQGDEQFF.

This sequence joins TRBV5-8 and TRBJ1-2; maybe TRBD1 (5 bases). Germline CDR1 SGHTS, CDR2 YDEGEE. The CDR3 is made up of 15 amino acids. The V end was cut by 1 base, the J end by 0 bases, with 10 bases between. The CDR3 reads CASSLMGHPNYGYTF. The CDR3 DNA reads as TGTGCCAGCAGCTTGATGGGGCACCCTAACTATGGCTACACCTTC.

The V and J genes are TRBV19 and TRBJ1-1; D gene uncertain. Germline values: CDR1 LNHDA, CDR2 SQIVND (reference sequence). V lost 1 base, J lost 3 bases, and 6 bases lay in between. This CDR3 contains 13 residues. CDR3 protein: CASSIAPDTEAFF. The CDR3 DNA is TGTGCCAGTAGTATAGCCCCGGACACTGAAGCTTTCTTT.

This clone was observed a handful of times. The chain is built from TRBV10-3 and TRBJ1-5; no clear D gene. Trimming took 3 bases from V and 0 from J, leaving 6 bases between them. From germline, CDR1 is ENHRY and CDR2 SYGVKD. The length of the CDR3 is 14 residues. For the CDR3, the DNA is TGTGCCATCAGTGAACGAGATAGCAATCAGCCCCAGCATTTT. Protein: CAISERDSNQPQHF.

V is TRBV7-2 and J is TRBJ2-7, with D perhaps matching TRBD2 (8 bases). V lost 5 bases, J lost 3 bases, and 17 bases lay in between. Germline V CDR1 and CDR2: SGHTA, FQGNSA. The CDR3 is 15 residues long. CDR3 sequence (DNA): TGTGCCAGCAGCCCCGGGGGGGACAGATACTACGAGCAGTACTTC. The encoded protein is CASSPGGDRYYEQYF.

The V and J genes are TRBV10-3 and TRBJ2-7, with TRBD1 matching over 8 bases. The J segment lost 5 bases and the V segment lost 11 bases, leaving 14 bases of the junction unmatched. Germline V gene lookup returns CDR1 ENHRY and CDR2 SYGVKD. The CDR3 is 14 residues long. Here the CDR3 DNA reads TGTGCCTCCAAGGGAGACAGGGGTGGCCACGAGCAGTACTTC. This translates into CASKGDRGGHEQYF.

The V call is TRBV9, the J call TRBJ2-2, with no clear D. The CDR3 is made up of 16 amino acids. Between the trimmed V and J ends, which lost 0 bases and 1 base, there was a span of 10 bases. The germline gives CDR1 SGDLS, CDR2 YYNGEE. In nucleotides, the CDR3 is TGTGCCAGCAGCGTAGTCGCAGGCCAGAACACCGGGGAGCTGTTTTTT. Its translation is CASSVVAGQNTGELFF.

The V call is TRBV9, the J call TRBJ2-3; 10 bases are shared with TRBD2. CDR1 is SGDLS, CDR2 YYNGEE, per germline. The CDR3 is 15 amino acids. V shed 1 base, J shed 2 bases, and the junction held 1 base outside the gene matches. CDR3: CASSVSGGATDTQYF. DNA of the CDR3: TGTGCCAGCAGCGTAAGCGGGGGGGCCACAGATACGCAGTATTTT.

This chain joins TRBV12-5 and TRBJ1-6; D unclear. The CDR3 contains 17 residues. Germline V gene sequence: CDR1 LGHNT, CDR2 FRNRAP. V was clipped by 2 bases and J by 0 bases, with 11 bases between them. The CDR3, as DNA: TGTGCTAGTGGTTTGTCCACTGTGAGCTCCTATAATTCACCCCTCCACTTT. Amino acids: CASGLSTVSSYNSPLHF.

The chain carries TRBV7-2 and TRBJ2-3; 11 bases are shared with TRBD2. This CDR3 has 16 amino acids. V was pared by 0 bases and J by 4 bases, with 3 bases of the junction left unmatched. CDR1 is SGHTA and CDR2 is FQGNSA in the germline V gene. CDR3 protein: CASSLALAGGPDTQYF. The DNA of the CDR3 is TGTGCCAGCAGCTTAGCTCTAGCGGGGGGACCAGATACGCAGTATTTT. Supplemented by reference TRBV7-2 and TRBJ2-3, the full variable domain reads GAGVSQSPSNKVTEKGKDVELRCDPISGHTALYWYRQSLGQGLEFLIYFQGNSAPDKSGLPSDRFSAERTGGSVSTLTIQRTQQEDSAVYLCASSLALAGGPDTQYFGPGTRLTVL.

The chain couples TRBV7-3 to TRBJ2-3; D might be TRBD1 (6 bases). The CDR3 extends over 16 amino acids. Trimming shortened V by 5 bases and J by 2 bases, and 17 bases separated the two germline ends. Germline V gene data show CDR1 as SGHTA and CDR2 as FQGTGA. The CDR3 is CASSMLGTTHTDTQYF. The CDR3 coding sequence is TGTGCCAGCAGCATGCTAGGGACAACACACACAGATACGCAGTATTTT.

The chain uses TRBV5-1 and TRBJ2-2, with 8 positions matching TRBD2. Germline trimming cut 4 bases from V and 6 bases from J; bases unmatched to any gene: 11. Germline-derived CDR1 and CDR2 are SGHRS and YFSETQ. The CDR3 is 16 amino acids. CDR3 region: CASSGHIAGGAGELFF. CDR3 nucleotide sequence: TGCGCCAGCAGCGGCCATATTGCGGGGGGCGCCGGGGAGCTGTTTTTT.

This clone was seen only once. This chain joins TRBV11-2 and TRBJ2-7; a possible D gene is TRBD2 (6 bases). CDR1 is SGHAT, CDR2 FQNNGV, per germline. V lost 5 bases to trimming and J lost 0 bases, with 20 bases between them. The CDR3 has 17 residues. CDR3 sequence: CASSVDGRGPFSYEQYF. CDR3 nucleotides: TGTGCCAGCAGCGTCGACGGGCGGGGCCCCTTCTCCTACGAGCAGTACTTC. The variable domain in full, completed from reference TRBV11-2 and TRBJ2-7, reads EAGVAQSPRYKIIEKRQSVAFWCNPISGHATLYWYQQILGQGPKLLIQFQNNGVVDDSQLPKDRFSAERLKGVDSTLKIQPAKLEDSAVYLCASSVDGRGPFSYEQYFGPGTRLTVT.

The chain carries TRBV5-1 and TRBJ1-1, with D maybe TRBD1 (6 bases). Germline V gives CDR1 SGHRS, CDR2 YFSETQ. The V end lost 4 bases, the J end lost 4 bases, and 14 bases lay between the germline ends. The CDR3 totals 14 residues. CDR3 protein: CASSPGQQSTEAFF. For the CDR3, the DNA is TGCGCCAGCAGCCCCGGACAGCAGTCCACTGAAGCTTTCTTT.

The genes are TRBV4-1 and TRBJ1-5, with D hard to call. CDR1 and CDR2 from the germline V gene are MGHRA and YSYEKL. The CDR3 is 18 residues long. V was cut by 3 bases and J by 0 bases, with 18 bases left in between. In DNA, the CDR3 is TGCGCCAGCAGCCAGGCCGGGATAACTTTTGATAGCAATCAGCCCCAGCATTTT. Amino acids: CASSQAGITFDSNQPQHF.

The chain combines TRBV4-2 with TRBJ2-2; TRBD1 aligns across 12 bases. Germline CDR1 and CDR2: LGHNA and YNFKEQ. The junction had 9 bases not matched to a gene; V was cut back by 2 bases and J by 5 bases. The CDR3 runs 18 residues. DNA for the CDR3: TGTGCCAGCAGCCAATACTTCCGGGACAGGGGGCAGACCGGGGAGCTGTTTTTT. The encoded protein is CASSQYFRDRGQTGELFF.

The gene calls are TRBV7-6 and TRBJ2-7, with TRBD1 identical over 7 bases. Germline lookup yields CDR1 SGHVS and CDR2 FNYEAQ. After removal of 5 bases from V and 2 bases from J, the junction contained 9 bases not matched to a gene. This CDR3 has 15 residues. The CDR3 coding sequence is TGTGCCAGCAGCCCCTCGACAGGGAGCCCCTACGAGCAGTACTTC. Translating gives CASSPSTGSPYEQYF. The full variable domain, completed using reference TRBV7-6 and TRBJ2-7, is GAGVSQSPRYKVTKRGQDVALRCDPISGHVSLYWYRQALGQGPEFLTYFNYEAQQDKSGLPNDRFSAERPEGSISTLTIQRTEQRDSAMYRCASSPSTGSPYEQYFGPGTRLTVT.